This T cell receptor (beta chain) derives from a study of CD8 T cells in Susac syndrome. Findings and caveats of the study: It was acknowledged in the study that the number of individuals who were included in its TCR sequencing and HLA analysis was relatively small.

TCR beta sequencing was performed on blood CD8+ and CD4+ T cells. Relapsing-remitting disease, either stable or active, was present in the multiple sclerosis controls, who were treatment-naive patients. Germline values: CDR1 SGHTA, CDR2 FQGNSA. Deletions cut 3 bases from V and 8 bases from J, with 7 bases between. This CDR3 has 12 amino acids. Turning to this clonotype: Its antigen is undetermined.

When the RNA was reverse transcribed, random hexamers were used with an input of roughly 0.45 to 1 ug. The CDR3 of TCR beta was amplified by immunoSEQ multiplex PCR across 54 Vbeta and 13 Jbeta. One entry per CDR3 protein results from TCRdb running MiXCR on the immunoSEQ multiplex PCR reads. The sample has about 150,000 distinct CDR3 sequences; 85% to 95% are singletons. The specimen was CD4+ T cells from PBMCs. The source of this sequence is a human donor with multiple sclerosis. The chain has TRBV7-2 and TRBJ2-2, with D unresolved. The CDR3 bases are TGTGCCAGCAGCTTTGACGCTGGGGAGCTGTTTTTT. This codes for CASSFDAGELFF.